This entry lists 27 T cell receptor beta chains sequenced from one sample in a study of T cell responses to AZD1222 COVID-19 vaccine. The table came from immunoSEQ multiplex PCR; TCRdb's copy has only in-frame clones and leaves some out. Altogether roughly 150,000 clones are present, 80% to 95% being singletons, with the ten largest covering 1% to 1.5%. The sequencing used peripheral blood, collected 28 days after the second AZD1222 dose. The source of these receptors is an adult who received the AZD1222 COVID-19 vaccine.

The chain couples TRBV2 to TRBJ2-1; D gene uncertain. Germline V gene data show CDR1 as SNHLY and CDR2 as FYNNEI. V was pared by 4 bases and J by 5 bases, with 6 bases between. This CDR3 comprises 12 residues. DNA of the CDR3: TGTGCCAGCAGTGCCACGAACAATGAGCAGTTCTTC. It codes for CASSATNNEQFF.

This clone appeared once. The chain carries TRBV28 and TRBJ1-2; D unclear. Trimming removed 6 bases from V and 5 bases from J, with 10 bases in between. The CDR3 length is 12 residues. Germline-derived CDR1 and CDR2 are MDHEN and SYDVKM. For the CDR3, the DNA is TGTGCCAGCAGGCCAGGCGGGTATGGCTACACCTTC. It yields the protein CASRPGGYGYTF.

The chain carries TRBV9 and TRBJ1-2; D perhaps matches TRBD1 (6 bases). The CDR3 has 15 residues. Germline V gene data show CDR1 as SGDLS and CDR2 as YYNGEE. V was cut by 4 bases and J by 5 bases, with 18 bases left in between. The DNA of the CDR3 is TGTGCCAGCAGCCCAGACAGGCAACTACCTTATGGCTACACCTTC. Translation: CASSPDRQLPYGYTF.

The chain links TRBV19 to TRBJ1-5, with a possible D match to TRBD1 (6 bases). Trimming cost V 6 bases and J 9 bases, with 24 bases left between them. Germline CDR1 is LNHDA and CDR2 is SQIVND (reference sequence). The length of the CDR3 is 16 residues. CDR3 coding DNA: TGTGCCAGTAGCGCTCGCGACGGGACACCGTTTGTGCCCCAGCATTTT. Amino acid sequence: CASSARDGTPFVPQHF.

V gene TRBV7-9 combines with J gene TRBJ1-2, with TRBD1 matching 12 bases. The CDR3 length is 15 residues. Trimming cost V 1 base and J 8 bases; bases outside gene matches: 5. Germline lookup yields CDR1 SEHNR and CDR2 FQNEAQ (reference sequence). The CDR3 reads CASSLEGTGGWGYTF. The CDR3 region has the DNA TGTGCCAGCAGCTTAGAAGGGACAGGGGGCTGGGGCTACACCTTC. Filled out from reference TRBV7-9 and TRBJ1-2, the complete variable domain reads DTGVSQNPRHKITKRGQNVTFRCDPISEHNRLYWYRQTLGQGPEFLTYFQNEAQLEKSRLLSDRFSAERPKGSFSTLEIQRTEQGDSAMYLCASSLEGTGGWGYTFGSGTRLTVV.

V gene TRBV7-2 combines with J gene TRBJ2-7; D gene ambiguous. In germline, CDR1 is SGHTA, CDR2 FQGNSA. This CDR3 has 16 residues. Trimming shortened V by 1 base and J by 0 bases, and 13 bases separated the two germline ends. The CDR3 loop reads CASSLGGGGSSYEQYF. CDR3 coding DNA: TGTGCCAGCAGCTTAGGAGGCGGTGGTAGCTCCTACGAGCAGTACTTC.

This chain links TRBV6-1 with TRBJ1-2, with 8 bases aligning to TRBD1. CDR1 is MNHNS and CDR2 is SASEGT in the germline V gene. J lost 1 base, V lost 4 bases, and 8 bases had no gene match. This CDR3 region has 16 residues. CDR3 in amino acids: CASSVRDRNFNYGYTF. CDR3 in DNA: TGTGCCAGCAGTGTACGGGACAGGAACTTTAACTATGGCTACACCTTC.

This chain uses TRBV2 with TRBJ2-7; D not certain. The CDR3 contains 13 residues. Germline CDR1 and CDR2: SNHLY and FYNNEI. Trimming removed 6 bases at V and 3 bases at J, with 12 bases between. In nucleotides, the CDR3 is TGTGCCAGCAGGATCGGTTTTTTCTACGAGCAGTACTTC. It codes for CASRIGFFYEQYF.

This chain connects TRBV6-5 to TRBJ1-2; D possibly corresponds to TRBD1 (6 bases). Trimming shortened V by 3 bases and J by 3 bases, and 11 bases separated the two germline ends. The CDR3 runs 14 residues. CDR1 is MNHEY and CDR2 is SVGAGI in the germline V gene. CDR3 loop: CASSYGGKDYGYTF. The CDR3, as DNA: TGTGCCAGCAGTTATGGGGGCAAGGACTATGGCTACACCTTC.

This chain uses TRBV5-1 with TRBJ2-7; D possibly matches TRBD1 or TRBD2 (6 bases each). The CDR3 contains 14 residues. The germline gives CDR1 SGHRS, CDR2 YFSETQ. Trimming pared 0 bases from V and 2 bases from J, leaving 9 bases between. DNA of the CDR3: TGCGCCAGCAGCTTGGTTGGGGGGCCCTACGAGCAGTACTTC. Amino acid sequence: CASSLVGGPYEQYF.

Turning to this clone: One junction end disagrees with the germline gene, perhaps due to a read error. The CDR3 sequence is CASSQLAGGPYNEQFF. The CDR3 DNA follows: TGTGCTAGCAGCCAACTAGCGGGGGGGCCCTACAATGAGCAGTTCTTC. The genes are TRBV7-7 and TRBJ2-1, with 13 nucleotides matching TRBD2. In germline, CDR1 is SSHAT, CDR2 FNYEAQ (reference sequence). There are 16 residues in the CDR3.

The chain is built from TRBV28 and TRBJ2-3; D not certain. Germline V CDR1 and CDR2: MDHEN, SYDVKM. The length of the CDR3 is 13 residues. V lost 5 bases and J lost 6, with 12 bases in between. CDR3 nucleotide sequence: TGTGCCAGCAGTCCGGCAGGCAGGGATACGCAGTATTTT. Encoded protein: CASSPAGRDTQYF.

The rearrangement joins TRBV5-4 to TRBJ2-7, with 12 positions matching TRBD1. The length of the CDR3 is 15 residues. Losses at the gene ends were 4 bases for V and 5 bases for J; bases not matched to a gene: 7. Germline V gene sequence: CDR1 SGHNT, CDR2 YYREEE (reference sequence). The CDR3: CASSPGTGGWHEQYF. CDR3 coding DNA: TGTGCCAGCAGCCCCGGGACAGGGGGCTGGCACGAGCAGTACTTC.

This CDR3 reads CASSEDRYNEQFF. CDR3 nucleotide sequence: TGTGCCAGCAGCGAGGACAGATACAATGAGCAGTTCTTC. The gene calls are TRBV27 and TRBJ2-1; TRBD1 is a possible D gene (6 bases). V shed 6 bases and J shed 4 bases, with 10 bases lying between them. Per the germline V gene, CDR1 is MNHEY and CDR2 is SMNVEV (reference sequence). The length of the CDR3 is 13 residues.

This clone appeared a single time. The chain joins TRBV2 to TRBJ2-2; D is uncertain. Germline V lookup: CDR1 SNHLY, CDR2 FYNNEI. The V end lost 5 bases, the J end lost 1 base, and 8 bases lay between the germline ends. This CDR3 has 14 residues. CDR3 protein: CASSRQENTGELFF. Here the CDR3 DNA reads TGTGCCAGCAGTCGGCAGGAGAACACCGGGGAGCTGTTTTTT.

CDR3 in amino acids: CASSSGKGSEQYF. The DNA for the CDR3 is TGTGCCAGCAGCTCAGGGAAGGGGTCCGAGCAGTACTTC. The chain has TRBV7-3 and TRBJ2-7, with D maybe TRBD1 (5 bases). Germline V gene sequence: CDR1 SGHTA, CDR2 FQGTGA. CDR3 size: 13 residues. The V end lost 4 bases, the J end lost 6 bases, and 13 bases lay between the germline ends.

The genes are TRBV12-3 or TRBV12-4 and TRBJ1-1, with D possibly being TRBD1 (6 bases). The V end was cut by 6 bases, the J end by 3 bases, with 11 bases between. This CDR3 region has 13 residues. The DNA of the CDR3 is TGTGCCAGCAGAGACAGGTTGTACACTGAAGCTTTCTTT. This codes for CASRDRLYTEAFF.

This rearrangement joins TRBV7-9 to TRBJ1-2, with D possibly TRBD1 on 5 matching bases. V gave up 5 bases and J gave up 6 bases, with 25 bases separating them. Looked up from germline, CDR1 is SEHNR and CDR2 is FQNEAQ (reference sequence). The CDR3 consists of 17 residues. CDR3 region: CASSPISAWDSKDGYTF. In nucleotides, the CDR3 is TGTGCCAGCAGCCCCATCTCGGCGTGGGACTCTAAGGATGGCTACACCTTC.

The V call is TRBV7-9, the J call TRBJ2-7; D remains ambiguous. The V end lost 3 bases, the J end lost 2 bases, and 8 bases lay between the germline ends. This CDR3 comprises 13 residues. Germline loops: CDR1 SEHNR, CDR2 FQNEAQ (reference sequence). The CDR3 here is CASSFDKTYEQYF. The CDR3 DNA reads as TGTGCCAGCAGCTTTGACAAAACCTACGAGCAGTACTTC. The complete variable domain, with remaining parts taken from reference TRBV7-9 and TRBJ2-7, reads DTGVSQNPRHKITKRGQNVTFRCDPISEHNRLYWYRQTLGQGPEFLTYFQNEAQLEKSRLLSDRFSAERPKGSFSTLEIQRTEQGDSAMYLCASSFDKTYEQYFGPGTRLTVT.

The V gene is TRBV11-1, the J gene TRBJ2-7, with a weak D call TRBD1 (5 bases). This CDR3 region has 15 residues. Germline CDR1 and CDR2: SGHAT and FQDESV (reference sequence). The germline V and J ends were trimmed by 1 base and 0 bases, with 10 bases remaining between them. In nucleotides, the CDR3 is TGTGCCAGCAGCTTAGTGGGGCAGAACTCCTACGAGCAGTACTTC. Its protein is CASSLVGQNSYEQYF.

The V gene is TRBV5-1, the J gene TRBJ2-1; D is undetermined. CDR1 SGHRS and CDR2 YFSETQ come from the germline V gene. This CDR3 is 14 amino acids long. Trimming left V 4 bases short and J 1 base short, with 9 bases between. The DNA for the CDR3 is TGCGCCAGCAGCGACTCCAAATCCTACAATGAGCAGTTCTTC. Its translation: CASSDSKSYNEQFF.

This clone turned up a few times. The chain combines TRBV20-1 with TRBJ2-1; unclear D gene. CDR3 length equals 11 residues. The germline CDR1 and CDR2 sequences are DFQATT and SNEGSKA (reference sequence). Trimming removed 3 bases from V and 5 bases from J, with 5 bases in between. CDR3 loop: CSASKHNEQFF. The CDR3 nucleotides read TGCAGTGCTAGTAAGCACAATGAGCAGTTCTTC.

The J gene is TRBJ2-7, the V gene TRBV5-4; D is uncertain. Germline V gene lookup returns CDR1 SGHNT and CDR2 YYREEE (reference sequence). The ends were cut back, 0 bases at V and 1 base at J, with 8 bases in the middle. The CDR3 loop spans 14 amino acids. This CDR3 reads CASSLGDRSYEQYF. As DNA, the CDR3 is TGTGCCAGCAGCTTGGGAGACCGGTCCTACGAGCAGTACTTC.

This sequence joins TRBV13 and TRBJ2-1; the D is unclear. Germline CDR1 and CDR2: PRHDT and FYEKMQ (reference sequence). This CDR3 comprises 12 residues. Trimming took off 5 bases at V and 6 bases at J, with 8 bases between the two ends. The CDR3 loop is CASSQHRNEQFF. DNA of the CDR3: TGTGCCAGCAGCCAACACCGCAATGAGCAGTTCTTC.

The rearrangement joins TRBV24-1 to TRBJ1-5, with D perhaps matching TRBD1 (6 bases). The CDR3 contains 15 residues. Trimming removed 4 bases at V and 1 base at J, with 10 bases between. In germline, CDR1 is KGHDR, CDR2 SFDVKD. The CDR3 protein is CATSEPGDSNQPQHF. The CDR3, as DNA: TGTGCCACCAGTGAGCCAGGGGACAGCAATCAGCCCCAGCATTTT.

The chain combines TRBV19 with TRBJ2-2; possible D gene TRBD1, 6 bases. The CDR3 is made up of 17 amino acids. From germline, CDR1 is LNHDA and CDR2 SQIVND (reference sequence). The V gene lost 0 bases and the J gene lost 4 bases, with 15 bases spanning the gap. Here the CDR3 reads CASSIDREGGSTGELFF. For the CDR3, the DNA is TGTGCCAGTAGTATAGATCGTGAAGGGGGTAGCACCGGGGAGCTGTTTTTT. Complete variable domain (other parts from reference TRBV19 and TRBJ2-2): DGGITQSPKYLFRKEGQNVTLSCEQNLNHDAMYWYRQDPGQGLRLIYYSQIVNDFQKGDIAEGYSVSREKKESFPLTVTSAQKNPTAFYLCASSIDREGGSTGELFFGEGSRLTVL.

This chain connects TRBV29-1 to TRBJ2-5; D possibly matches TRBD1 or TRBD2 (6 bases each). This CDR3 is built from 13 residues. Germline CDR1 SQVTM, CDR2 ANQGSEA. The germline V and J ends were trimmed by 3 bases and 5 bases, with 13 bases remaining between them. The CDR3 DNA reads TGCAGCGTTGAGATGGGGGGCCGGGAGACCCAGTACTTC. Translating gives CSVEMGGRETQYF.